A single sample gave rise to the 16 T cell receptor beta chains below, sequenced in a study of identical twins. In TCRdb, the 5' RACE reads were re-called with MiXCR into one record per CDR3 protein. The sample contains fewer than 350,000 distinct CDR3 sequences, about 8.3% of which appear only once. The data were also submitted as part of a second study, on yellow fever vaccine responses in identical twins.

Sequencing used memory (CD45RO+) T cells sorted from blood. These receptors were collected from a woman under 30 in good health.

For the CDR3, the DNA is TGCAGTGCTAGAGTGTCAAAAGAAGGATCTGGGGCCAACGTCCTGACTTTC. Translating it yields CSARVSKEGSGANVLTF. V usage is TRBV20-1 and J usage is TRBJ2-6, with D hard to call. Germline V gene lookup returns CDR1 DFQATT and CDR2 SNEGSKA (reference sequence). The CDR3 consists of 17 residues. V lost 1 base, J lost 1 base, and 14 bases lay in between.

This clonotype was counted a few times. The chain uses TRBV5-1 and TRBJ2-3; D is perhaps TRBD1 (6 bases). Trimming stripped 0 bases from V and 4 bases from J, with 12 bases between. This CDR3 has 15 residues. The germline CDR1 and CDR2 sequences are SGHRS and YFSETQ. This chain's CDR3 is CASSLVQGRADTQYF. The CDR3 DNA reads as TGCGCCAGCAGCTTGGTACAGGGCCGCGCAGATACGCAGTATTTT.

The CDR3 DNA is TGCAGTGCTAGAGCGGAGGGGGGACTTAGGATCTCCTACGAGCAGTACTTC. This sequence encodes CSARAEGGLRISYEQYF. V gene TRBV20-1 combines with J gene TRBJ2-7, with D possibly called TRBD1 or TRBD2 (6 bases each). The CDR3 sequence is 17 residues long. CDR1 and CDR2 (germline): DFQATT, SNEGSKA (reference sequence). V was shortened by 1 base and J by 0 bases, with 19 bases between the two germline ends.

This clonotype was seen ten or more times. This rearrangement joins TRBV4-2 to TRBJ2-3, with 7 nucleotides matching TRBD1. This CDR3 comprises 16 residues. Germline lookup yields CDR1 LGHNA and CDR2 YNFKEQ. After removal of 2 bases from V and 0 bases from J, the junction contained 5 bases not matched to a gene. This CDR3 reads CASSQTGQDSTDTQYF. The CDR3 region has the DNA TGTGCCAGCAGCCAAACCGGACAGGATAGCACAGATACGCAGTATTTT.

This clonotype was seen only a few times. V and J are TRBV6-2 or TRBV6-3 and TRBJ1-5; no clear D. Between the trimmed V and J ends, which lost 0 bases and 4 bases, there was a span of 7 bases. Germline assignment: CDR1 MNHEY and CDR2 SVGEGT. The CDR3 has 14 residues. CDR3 region: CASSYSTGNQPQHF. The DNA for the CDR3 is TGTGCCAGCAGTTACTCGACTGGGAATCAGCCCCAGCATTTT.

Only a few counts were recorded for this clonotype. The chain recombines TRBV23-1 with TRBJ2-7, with 7 bases aligning to TRBD1. TRBV23-1 is noted as an ORF with a role that remains uncertain. This CDR3 has 13 residues. Germline trimming cut 3 bases from V and 7 bases from J; bases unmatched to any gene: 6. This chain's CDR3 is CASSQTGITEQYV. In DNA form, the CDR3 reads TGCGCCAGCAGTCAGACAGGGATTACGGAGCAGTACGTC.

This clonotype came up a few times. This sequence joins TRBV9 and TRBJ2-7; D uncertain. The ends were cut back, 0 bases at V and 6 bases at J, with 13 bases in the middle. Germline CDR1 reads SGDLS; CDR2 reads YYNGEE. The CDR3 has 14 amino acids. CDR3 region: CASSVEGRASEQYF. In nucleotides, the CDR3 is TGTGCCAGCAGCGTAGAAGGTCGTGCGAGCGAGCAGTACTTC.

This clonotype was found a few times. The CDR3 nucleotides are TGCAGCGTCTCCCTAGCGGGGGGTCGGGATACGCAGTATTTT. Protein sequence: CSVSLAGGRDTQYF. The gene calls are TRBV29-1 and TRBJ2-3; TRBD2 agrees at 11 bases. Looked up from germline, CDR1 is SQVTM and CDR2 is ANQGSEA. Unmatched junction bases numbered 8, after V lost 6 bases and J lost 6 bases. The CDR3 loop spans 14 amino acids.

This clonotype showed up many times. This chain connects TRBV11-2 to TRBJ1-2, with D possibly TRBD1 on 6 matching bases. Germline CDR1 SGHAT, CDR2 FQNNGV. CDR3 size: 16 residues. Trimming left V 0 bases short and J 8 bases short, with 19 bases between. As DNA, the CDR3 is TGTGCCAGCAGCTTAGAATGGGCCAGGGGATCGCAAGGCTACACCTTC. Its protein product is CASSLEWARGSQGYTF.

This clonotype was seen at least ten times. The chain couples TRBV7-9 to TRBJ1-4; D is perhaps TRBD1 (5 bases). The CDR3 loop spans 16 amino acids. Trimming shortened V by 1 base and J by 11 bases, and 20 bases separated the two germline ends. CDR1 and CDR2 from the germline V gene are SEHNR and FQNEAQ (reference sequence). The DNA of the CDR3 is TGTGCCAGCAGCTTAGTGTCCGGGACCCTCAGGGAGAAACTGTTTTTT. Its protein product is CASSLVSGTLREKLFF.

This clonotype has ten or more counts. The chain couples TRBV5-1 to TRBJ1-6, with a weak D call TRBD1 (5 bases). This CDR3 has 15 residues. V lost 4 bases, J lost 7 bases, and 15 bases lay in between. Germline V CDR1 and CDR2: SGHRS, YFSETQ. The CDR3 sequence is CASSLGTVENSPLHF. CDR3 nucleotides: TGCGCCAGCAGCCTTGGGACCGTCGAAAATTCACCCCTCCACTTT.

This chain joins TRBV2 and TRBJ2-1; 10 nucleotides line up with TRBD2. CDR3 length equals 19 residues. CDR1 SNHLY and CDR2 FYNNEI come from the germline V gene. The CDR3 DNA is TGTACCTTCTGTTCTGAGACAGGCGGGACTAGCGCCCTCATGGGTGAGCAGTTCTTC. It encodes CTFCSETGGTSALMGEQFF.

The sample holds a few counts of this clonotype. The chain combines TRBV4-2 with TRBJ1-1, with D uncertain. CDR1 LGHNA and CDR2 YNFKEQ come from the germline V gene. V shed 8 bases and J shed 3 bases, with 19 bases lying between them. This CDR3 has 15 amino acids. The CDR3 spells CASHPGEGRYTEAFF. The DNA for the CDR3 is TGTGCCAGCCACCCCGGGGAGGGTAGGTACACTGAAGCTTTCTTT.

The V gene is TRBV7-9, the J gene TRBJ2-7; 7 bases map to TRBD1. The CDR3 runs 17 residues. Trimming at V came to 5 bases and at J to 4 bases, leaving 17 bases not matched to a gene. Germline V gene lookup returns CDR1 SEHNR and CDR2 FQNEAQ (reference sequence). The CDR3 here is CASSKIQGNIAAYEQYV. DNA for the CDR3: TGTGCCAGCAGCAAAATACAGGGGAACATAGCAGCTTACGAGCAGTACGTC.

This clonotype was counted at least ten times. The rearrangement joins TRBV3-1 to TRBJ2-1; possibly TRBD1 for D (6 bases). CDR3 length: 18 amino acids. The ends were cut back, 0 bases at V and 0 bases at J, with 15 bases in the middle. The germline CDR1 and CDR2 sequences are LGHDT and YNNKEL (reference sequence). The DNA of the CDR3 is TGTGCCAGCAGCCAAGATAACTGGGGGCCGAGCTCCTACAATGAGCAGTTCTTC. It specifies CASSQDNWGPSSYNEQFF.

The chain combines TRBV11-2 with TRBJ2-5, with 8 bases that match TRBD2. Unmatched junction bases numbered 13, after V lost 2 bases and J lost 5 bases. This CDR3 region has 17 residues. The V gene's germline CDR1 is SGHAT and CDR2 FQNNGV. The CDR3 region is CASSLTSVAGNRETQYF. CDR3 DNA sequence: TGTGCCAGCAGCTTAACATCCGTAGCGGGAAACAGGGAGACCCAGTACTTC. The full variable domain, its missing parts supplied by reference TRBV11-2 and TRBJ2-5, is EAGVAQSPRYKIIEKRQSVAFWCNPISGHATLYWYQQILGQGPKLLIQFQNNGVVDDSQLPKDRFSAERLKGVDSTLKIQPAKLEDSAVYLCASSLTSVAGNRETQYFGPGTRLLVL.